This T cell receptor (beta chain) comes out of a study of regulatory T cells in long-lasting Graves disease (dated by TCRdb to the early 2020s). About the study as a whole: In the newly diagnosed Graves' disease group, patients had been taking antithyroid drugs for less than 3 months. The study was registered as a clinical trial and conducted in China. TCR sequencing covered 13 persistent and 20 newly diagnosed Graves' disease patients, 33 samples in total. This study used TCR sequencing and RNA sequencing of peripheral blood to compare persistent Graves' disease patients against newly diagnosed Graves' disease patients.

This clonotype was observed many times. What antigen it recognizes has not been identified. No much larger clone is present one base from it, and per-base qualities are unavailable. What the research found in general, with its limitations: Compared with newly diagnosed patients, persistent Graves' disease patients had lower TCR Shannon entropy and fewer highly expanded clones, which suggests clonal expansion. The authors acknowledged the small sample size as a limitation that may reduce accuracy. Sequencing and analysis were limited to the TCR beta chain. More public clonotypes were shared among persistent patients (roughly 3,000) than among newly diagnosed patients (966). Peripheral blood alone was examined, since thyroid tissue, which constituted the primary lesion, could not be accessed.

The library came from multiplex PCR. The sequencer listed for this sample is Illumina HiSeq 4000. TCR beta libraries were built with iRepertoire HTBI primers and Arm-PCR amplification of CDR3 regions. Gel purification was performed on PCR products prior to sequencing. As for how the authors treated the data: A total of some 65 TRBV and approximately 15 TRBJ segments were identified across samples and were used for gene usage analysis of CDR3 amino acid clonotypes. COPE and FqMerger were used to merge filtered high-quality paired reads into contigs. Contigs were aligned with BLAST to IMGT TRBV, TRBD and TRBJ reference genes, and CDR3 was defined per IMGT. Any clonotype with a frequency above 0.1% was counted as a highly expanded clone. Shannon entropy served as the measure of repertoire diversity, while the Gini coefficient captured V-J evenness. Public clonotypes were defined as clonotypes shared by more than one individual. Clones were called with MiXCR by TCRdb after fastp trimmed the public reads at Q25, and only in-frame beta chains were retained. Here each entry gathers all rows of one CDR3 protein and keeps the most common genes and DNA. The V and J calls reflect TCRdb's pipeline rather than the authors' work. A total of about 610,000 distinct CDR3 sequences appear in this sample, 15% to 20% of them only once. The ten largest clones represent more than 10% of the sample.

According to the study, the label for this sample's time point signals: newly diagnosed GD, antithyroid drugs for less than 3 months. RNA was extracted from PBMCs in TRIzol for both TCR sequencing and RNA sequencing. The diagnosis of Graves' disease was made according to American Thyroid Association guidelines. Recruitment of patients was carried out at an endocrinology department in Xi'an, China. From each patient, around 8.3 milliliters of peripheral blood was collected into an EDTA anticoagulant tube. Ficoll Paque Plus density gradient separation was used to isolate PBMCs, and no additional T cell sorting was done. An Agilent 2100 Bioanalyzer and agarose gel were used to check RNA quality, and a NanoDrop 2000 was used to measure RNA concentration. Another study also made use of these data, one on T cells in Graves' hyperthyroidism and ophthalmopathy. From that second study: Stable Graves' hyperthyroidism was defined as the absence of progression to ophthalmopathy over 18 months of follow-up. Hyperthyroidism patients were newly diagnosed, with disease duration under 2 months, and aged 18 to 65 years. Any patient with an uncontrolled infection, another autoimmune disease, pregnancy or lactation was excluded. Diagnoses were established on the basis of clinical symptoms, serum thyroxine and TRAb, thyroid ultrasound, and orbital computed tomography. A first-round RT-PCR of the TCR CDR3 used the HTBI primer set with the Qiagen OneStep RT-PCR kit. Most expanded thyroid clonotypes (frequency above 0.001) were also found in blood, which suggests that blood repertoires may mirror thyroid immune responses. A 13 V-J signature model separated ophthalmopathy from stable hyperthyroidism, with 87.88% sensitivity and about 81% specificity in cross-validation and 80%/75% in testing. During validation, the model predicted progression to ophthalmopathy a median of around 6 months ahead of onset, with approximately 70% sensitivity and 72.22% specificity. A discovery cohort of roughly 100 patients, roughly 45 with Graves' ophthalmopathy and about 58 with stable Graves' hyperthyroidism, was used to find distinguishing TCR V-J signatures. Prospective prediction of ophthalmopathy was tested in an independent validation cohort of fewer than 20 hyperthyroidism patients and some 17 patients who later progressed to ophthalmopathy. The 100 discovery patients were randomly split 7:3 into training and test sets. In roughly six Graves' hyperthyroidism patients, the study also compared T-cell repertoires from thyroid tissue with T-cell repertoires from blood. After sampling, hyperthyroidism patients received methimazole starting at 30 mg daily, and ophthalmopathy patients received high-dose intravenous methylprednisolone. The libraries were constructed in a second round of multiplex PCR and then size-selected and purified. Libraries were sequenced paired-end with 100 bp reads on an Illumina HiSeq2000. SOAPnuke was used to process the raw data, throwing out any read that contained adapters or uncalled bases, had a mean Phred below 15, or lacked an exact constant-primer or identifier match. COPE v1.2.5 was used to merge high-quality paired reads, and clonotypes were defined as unique nucleotide sequences. Clonotypes were aligned to IMGT TRBV, TRBD and TRBJ reference segments using MiTCR v1.1. Only V-J combinations with frequency above 0.0001, covering approximately 99% of repertoires, were analysed. A TCS score was defined as the ratio between F50 (clonal expansion) and ExV (chaos), using BLOSUM62-based TCRdist between CDR3 peptides within each V-J. Welch's t-statistics and random forest reduced around 510 V-J features to around 14, which were used in a naive Bayes classifier (R e1071). No statistical method was used to set the sample size in advance, and investigators knew the group allocation. TCR Vbeta CDR3 sequencing of 120 to 150 peripheral blood samples (around 45 ophthalmopathy, 75 to 85 hyperthyroidism and around 17 progressor patients) is reported in the paper.

This sequence originates from a man aged 18 to 35 with Graves disease. Donor details come from another sample of the same person, matched by shared clones. The material was peripheral blood mononuclear cells (PBMCs), obtained at new diagnosis, from a patient treated with antithyroid drugs.

CDR3 sequence: CASSFGGAADTQYF. The DNA is as follows: TGTGCCAGCAGTTTCGGCGGGGCCGCCGATACGCAGTATTTT. The chain is assembled from TRBV12-3 or TRBV12-4 and TRBJ2-3, with TRBD2 perhaps the D gene, on 6 matching bases. The cysteine opens and the phenylalanine closes a CDR3 of 14 amino acids. Just CDR3 DNA is preserved here, 42 bases in frame from base 1. V is cut by 3 bases and J by 6 bases, and the space between the germline ends is 13 bases.